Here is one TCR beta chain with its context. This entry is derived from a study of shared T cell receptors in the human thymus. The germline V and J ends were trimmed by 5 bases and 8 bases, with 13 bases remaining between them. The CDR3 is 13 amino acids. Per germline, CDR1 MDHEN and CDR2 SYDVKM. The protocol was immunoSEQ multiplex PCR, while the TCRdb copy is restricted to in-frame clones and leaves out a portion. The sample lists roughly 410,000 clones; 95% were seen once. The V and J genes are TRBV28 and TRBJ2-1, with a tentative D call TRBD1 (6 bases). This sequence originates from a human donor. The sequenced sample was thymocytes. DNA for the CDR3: TGTGCCAGCAGTCCGGGACAAACCGATGAGCAGTTCTTC. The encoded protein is CASSPGQTDEQFF.